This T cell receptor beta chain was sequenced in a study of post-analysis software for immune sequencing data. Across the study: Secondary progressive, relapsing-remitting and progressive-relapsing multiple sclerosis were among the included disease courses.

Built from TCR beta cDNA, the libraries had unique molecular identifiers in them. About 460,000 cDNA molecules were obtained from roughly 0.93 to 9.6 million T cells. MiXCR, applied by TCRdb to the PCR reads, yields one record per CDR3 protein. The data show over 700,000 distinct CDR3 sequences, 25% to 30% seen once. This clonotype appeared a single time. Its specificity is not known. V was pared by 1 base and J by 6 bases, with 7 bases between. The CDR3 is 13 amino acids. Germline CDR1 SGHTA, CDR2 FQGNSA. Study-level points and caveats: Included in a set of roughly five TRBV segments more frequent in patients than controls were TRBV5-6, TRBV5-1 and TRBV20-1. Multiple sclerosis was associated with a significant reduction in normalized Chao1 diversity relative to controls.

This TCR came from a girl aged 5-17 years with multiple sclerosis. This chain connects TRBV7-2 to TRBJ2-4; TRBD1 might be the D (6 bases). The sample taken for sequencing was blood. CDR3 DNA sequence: TGTGCCAGCAGCTTAGAGACAGGAAACATTCAGTACTTC. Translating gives CASSLETGNIQYF.